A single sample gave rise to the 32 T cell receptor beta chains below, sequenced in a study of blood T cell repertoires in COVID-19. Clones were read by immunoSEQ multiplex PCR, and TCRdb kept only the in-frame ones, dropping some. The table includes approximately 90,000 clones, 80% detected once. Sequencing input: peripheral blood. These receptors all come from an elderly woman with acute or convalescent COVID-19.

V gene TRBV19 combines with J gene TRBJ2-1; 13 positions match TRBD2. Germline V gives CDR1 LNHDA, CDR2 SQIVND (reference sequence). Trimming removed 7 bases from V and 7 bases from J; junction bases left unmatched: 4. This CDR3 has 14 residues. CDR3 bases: TGTGCCAGTAAGATGACTAGCGGGAGGAATGAGCAGTTCTTC. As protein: CASKMTSGRNEQFF.

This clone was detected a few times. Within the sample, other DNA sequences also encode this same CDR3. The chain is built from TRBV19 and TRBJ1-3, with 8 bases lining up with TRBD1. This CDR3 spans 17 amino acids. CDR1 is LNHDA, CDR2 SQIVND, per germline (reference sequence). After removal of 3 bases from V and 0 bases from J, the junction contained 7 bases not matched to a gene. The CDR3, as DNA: TGTGCCAGTAGTATCCCGGGACAGGCAAGCTCTGGAAACACCATATATTTT. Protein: CASSIPGQASSGNTIYF.

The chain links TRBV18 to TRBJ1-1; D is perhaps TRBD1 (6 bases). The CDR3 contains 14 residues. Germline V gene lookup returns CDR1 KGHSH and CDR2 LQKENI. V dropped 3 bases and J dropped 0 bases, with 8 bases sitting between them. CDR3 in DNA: TGTGCCAGCTCACCGGGGGCCATGAACACTGAAGCTTTCTTT. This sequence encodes CASSPGAMNTEAFF.

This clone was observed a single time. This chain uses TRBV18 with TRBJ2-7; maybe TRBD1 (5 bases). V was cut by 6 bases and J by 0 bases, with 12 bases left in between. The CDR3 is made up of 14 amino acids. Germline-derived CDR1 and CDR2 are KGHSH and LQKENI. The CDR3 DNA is TGTGCCAGCTCCGCCTTAGGGGACTCCTACGAGCAGTACTTC. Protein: CASSALGDSYEQYF.

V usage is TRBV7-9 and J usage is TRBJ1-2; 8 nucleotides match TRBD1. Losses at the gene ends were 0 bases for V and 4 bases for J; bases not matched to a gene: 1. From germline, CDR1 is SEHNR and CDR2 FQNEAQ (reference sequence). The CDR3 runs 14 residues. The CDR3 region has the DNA TGTGCCAGCAGCTTAGCCACAGGGGGCTATGGCTACACCTTC. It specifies CASSLATGGYGYTF.

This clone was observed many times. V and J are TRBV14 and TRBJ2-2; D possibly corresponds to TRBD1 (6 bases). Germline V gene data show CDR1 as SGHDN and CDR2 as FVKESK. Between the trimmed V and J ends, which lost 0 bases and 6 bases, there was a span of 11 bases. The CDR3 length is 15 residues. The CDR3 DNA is TGTGCCAGCAGCCAAGACCACAGGGTATCCGGGGAGCTGTTTTTT. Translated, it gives CASSQDHRVSGELFF.

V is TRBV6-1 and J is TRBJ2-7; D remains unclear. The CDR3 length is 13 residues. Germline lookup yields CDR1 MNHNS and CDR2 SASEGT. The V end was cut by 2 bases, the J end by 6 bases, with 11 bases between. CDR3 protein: CASSETVVVEQYF. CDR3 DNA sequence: TGTGCCAGCAGTGAAACAGTTGTGGTCGAGCAGTACTTC.

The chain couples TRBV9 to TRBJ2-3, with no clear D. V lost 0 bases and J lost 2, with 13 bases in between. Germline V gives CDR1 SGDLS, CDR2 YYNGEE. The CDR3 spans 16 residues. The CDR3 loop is CASSVAPTMLTDTQYF. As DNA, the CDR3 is TGTGCCAGCAGCGTAGCTCCGACAATGCTCACAGATACGCAGTATTTT.

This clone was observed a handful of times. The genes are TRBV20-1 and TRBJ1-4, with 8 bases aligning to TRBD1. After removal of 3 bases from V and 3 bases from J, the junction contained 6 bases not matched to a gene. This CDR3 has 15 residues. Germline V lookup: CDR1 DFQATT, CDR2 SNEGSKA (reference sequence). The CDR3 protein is CSASQPGQANEKLFF. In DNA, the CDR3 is TGCAGTGCTAGTCAACCGGGACAGGCTAATGAAAAACTGTTTTTT.

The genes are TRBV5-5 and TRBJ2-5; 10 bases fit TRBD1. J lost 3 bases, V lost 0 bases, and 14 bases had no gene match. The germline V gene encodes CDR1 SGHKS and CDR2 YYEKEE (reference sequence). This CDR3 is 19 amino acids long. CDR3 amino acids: CASSLGVFGGDRGKETQYF. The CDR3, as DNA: TGTGCCAGCAGCTTGGGTGTTTTCGGGGGGGACAGGGGAAAAGAGACCCAGTACTTC.

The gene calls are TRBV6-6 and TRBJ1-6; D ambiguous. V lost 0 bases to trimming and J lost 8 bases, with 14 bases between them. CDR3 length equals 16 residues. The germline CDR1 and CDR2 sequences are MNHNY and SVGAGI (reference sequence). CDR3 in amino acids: CASSYSQWYVDSPLHF. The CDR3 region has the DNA TGTGCCAGCAGTTACTCACAGTGGTACGTCGATTCACCCCTCCACTTT.

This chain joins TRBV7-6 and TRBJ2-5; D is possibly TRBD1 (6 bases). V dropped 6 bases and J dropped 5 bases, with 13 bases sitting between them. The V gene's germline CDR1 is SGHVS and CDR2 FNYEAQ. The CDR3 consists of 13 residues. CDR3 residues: CASRPGVRETQYF. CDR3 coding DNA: TGTGCCAGCAGGCCAGGGGTCCGGGAGACCCAGTACTTC.

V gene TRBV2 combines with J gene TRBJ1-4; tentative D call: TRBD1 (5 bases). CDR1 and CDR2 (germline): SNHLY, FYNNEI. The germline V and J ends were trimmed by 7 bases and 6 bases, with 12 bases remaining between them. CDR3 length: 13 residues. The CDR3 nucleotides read TGTGCCAGCAACCGGGGGTTAGATGAAAAACTGTTTTTT. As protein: CASNRGLDEKLFF. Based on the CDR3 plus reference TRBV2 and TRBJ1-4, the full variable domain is EPEVTQTPSHQVTQMGQEVILRCVPISNHLYFYWYRQILGQKVEFLVSFYNNEISEKSEIFDDQFSVERPDGSNFTLKIRSTKLEDSAMYFCASNRGLDEKLFFGSGTQLSVL.

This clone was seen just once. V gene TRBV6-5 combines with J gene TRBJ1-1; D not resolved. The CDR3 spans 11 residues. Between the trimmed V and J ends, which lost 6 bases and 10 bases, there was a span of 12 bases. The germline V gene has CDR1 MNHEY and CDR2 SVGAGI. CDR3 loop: CASSQDRGAFF. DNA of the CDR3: TGTGCCAGCAGCCAAGACCGGGGAGCTTTCTTT.

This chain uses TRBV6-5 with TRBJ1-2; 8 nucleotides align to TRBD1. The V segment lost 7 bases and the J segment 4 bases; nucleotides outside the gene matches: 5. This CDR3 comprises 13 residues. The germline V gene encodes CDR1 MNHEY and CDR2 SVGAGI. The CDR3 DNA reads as TGTGCCAGCAACAGGGGGTTGTTCTATGGCTACACCTTC. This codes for CASNRGLFYGYTF.

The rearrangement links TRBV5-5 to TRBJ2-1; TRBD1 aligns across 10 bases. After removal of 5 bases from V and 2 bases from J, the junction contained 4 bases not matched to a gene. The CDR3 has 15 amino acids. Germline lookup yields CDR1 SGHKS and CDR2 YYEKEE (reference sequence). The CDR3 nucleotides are TGTGCCAGCAGTTCCGGGACAGGGGCCTACAATGAGCAGTTCTTC. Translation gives CASSSGTGAYNEQFF. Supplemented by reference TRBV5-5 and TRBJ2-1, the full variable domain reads DAGVTQSPTHLIKTRGQQVTLRCSPISGHKSVSWYQQVLGQGPQFIFQYYEKEERGRGNFPDRFSARQFPNYSSELNVNALLLGDSALYLCASSSGTGAYNEQFFGPGTRLTVL.

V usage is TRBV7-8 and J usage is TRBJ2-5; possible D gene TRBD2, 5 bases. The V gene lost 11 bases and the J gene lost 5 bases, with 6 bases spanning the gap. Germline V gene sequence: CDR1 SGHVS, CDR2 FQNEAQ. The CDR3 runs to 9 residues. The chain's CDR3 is CASGETQYF. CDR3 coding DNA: TGTGCCTCGGGGGAGACCCAGTACTTC.

CDR3 nucleotides: TGTGCCAGCAGTCAGACAAAGTCCGCGAACACCGGGGAGCTGTTTTTT. Translating it yields CASSQTKSANTGELFF. The chain uses TRBV27 and TRBJ2-2, with D hard to call. Germline loops: CDR1 MNHEY, CDR2 SMNVEV (reference sequence). V was clipped by 5 bases and J by 0 bases, with 13 bases between them. The CDR3 is 16 amino acids.

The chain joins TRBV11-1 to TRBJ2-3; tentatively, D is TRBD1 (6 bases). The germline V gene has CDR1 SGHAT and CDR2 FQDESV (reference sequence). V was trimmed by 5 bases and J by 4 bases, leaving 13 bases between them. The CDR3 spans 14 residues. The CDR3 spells CASSTNRAPDTQYF. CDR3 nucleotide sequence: TGTGCCAGCAGCACCAACAGGGCCCCAGATACGCAGTATTTT.

The CDR3 is CASSQDPAAFNYGYTF. The CDR3 bases are TGTGCCAGCAGCCAAGATCCGGCAGCGTTTAACTATGGCTACACCTTC. This chain joins TRBV3-1 (or the pseudogene TRBV3-2) and TRBJ1-2, with D unclear. Trimming took off 0 bases at V and 1 base at J, with 12 bases between the two ends. The CDR3 contains 16 residues. Germline V CDR1 and CDR2: LGHDT, YNNKEL (reference sequence).

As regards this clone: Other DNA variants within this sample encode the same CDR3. As DNA, the CDR3 is TGCGCCAGCAGCTTGGAGGGAGAAGAGACCCAGTACTTC. Its protein product is CASSLEGEETQYF. The gene calls are TRBV5-1 and TRBJ2-5; possibly TRBD2 for D (5 bases). Deletions cut 0 bases from V and 3 bases from J, with 6 bases between. CDR1 and CDR2 (germline): SGHRS, YFSETQ. The CDR3 runs 13 residues.

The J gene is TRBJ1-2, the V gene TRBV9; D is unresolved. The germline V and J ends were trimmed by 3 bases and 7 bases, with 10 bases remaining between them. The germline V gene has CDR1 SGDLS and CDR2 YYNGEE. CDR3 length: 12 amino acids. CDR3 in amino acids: CASSAGLFGYTF. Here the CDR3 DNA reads TGTGCCAGCAGCGCCGGACTATTTGGCTACACCTTC.

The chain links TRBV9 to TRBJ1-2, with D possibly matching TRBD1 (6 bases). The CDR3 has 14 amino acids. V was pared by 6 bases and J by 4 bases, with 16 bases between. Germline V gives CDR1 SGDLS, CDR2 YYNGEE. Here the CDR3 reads CASTKPGDLYGYTF. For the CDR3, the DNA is TGTGCCAGCACCAAGCCAGGGGACCTCTATGGCTACACCTTC. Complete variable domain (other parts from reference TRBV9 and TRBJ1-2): DSGVTQTPKHLITATGQRVTLRCSPRSGDLSVYWYQQSLDQGLQFLIQYYNGEERAKGNILERFSAQQFPDLHSELNLSSLELGDSALYFCASTKPGDLYGYTFGSGTRLTVV.

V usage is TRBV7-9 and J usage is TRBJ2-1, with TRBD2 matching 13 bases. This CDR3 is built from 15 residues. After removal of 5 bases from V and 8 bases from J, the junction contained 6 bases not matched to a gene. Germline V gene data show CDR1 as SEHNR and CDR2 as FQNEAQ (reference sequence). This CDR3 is CASSETSGRVDEQFF. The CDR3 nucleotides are TGTGCCAGCAGCGAAACTAGCGGGAGGGTCGATGAGCAGTTCTTC.

CDR3 in amino acids: CASSFRQGAAQPQHF. The CDR3 nucleotides are TGTGCCAGTAGTTTCCGACAGGGGGCTGCTCAGCCCCAGCATTTT. V usage is TRBV19 and J usage is TRBJ1-5; 10 bases line up with TRBD1. Trimming at V came to 5 bases and at J to 6 bases, leaving 7 bases not matched to a gene. CDR3 length: 15 residues. CDR1 is LNHDA and CDR2 is SQIVND in the germline V gene (reference sequence).

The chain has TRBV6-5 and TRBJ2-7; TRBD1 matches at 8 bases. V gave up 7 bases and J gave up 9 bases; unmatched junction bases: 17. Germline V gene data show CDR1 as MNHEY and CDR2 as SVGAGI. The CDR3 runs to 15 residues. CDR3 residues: CASTEGDRRRGVQYF. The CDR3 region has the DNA TGTGCCAGCACCGAGGGGGACAGGCGGAGGGGGGTGCAGTACTTC.

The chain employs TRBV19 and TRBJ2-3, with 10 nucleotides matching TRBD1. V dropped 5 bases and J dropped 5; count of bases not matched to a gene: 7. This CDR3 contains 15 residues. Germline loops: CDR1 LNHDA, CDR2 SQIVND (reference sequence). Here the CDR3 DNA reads TGTGCCAGTAGTCCTTGGGACAGGGGTTTAGATACGCAGTATTTT. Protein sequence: CASSPWDRGLDTQYF.

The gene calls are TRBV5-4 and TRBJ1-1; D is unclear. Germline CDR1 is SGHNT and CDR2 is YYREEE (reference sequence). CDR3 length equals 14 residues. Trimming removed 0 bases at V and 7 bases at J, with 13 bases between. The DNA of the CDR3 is TGTGCCAGCAGCTTGGATTCCGTAAGCCGTGAAGCTTTCTTT. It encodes CASSLDSVSREAFF.

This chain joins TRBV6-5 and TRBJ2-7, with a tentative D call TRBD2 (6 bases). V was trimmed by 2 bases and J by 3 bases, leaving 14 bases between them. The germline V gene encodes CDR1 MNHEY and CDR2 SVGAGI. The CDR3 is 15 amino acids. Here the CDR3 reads CASSYGSGEIYEQYF. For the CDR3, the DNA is TGTGCCAGCAGTTACGGATCGGGGGAAATCTACGAGCAGTACTTC.

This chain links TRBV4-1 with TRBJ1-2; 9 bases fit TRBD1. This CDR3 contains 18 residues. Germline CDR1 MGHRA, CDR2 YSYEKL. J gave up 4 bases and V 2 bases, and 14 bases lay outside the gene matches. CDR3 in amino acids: CASSQSPGQGRDGYGYTF. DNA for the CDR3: TGCGCCAGCAGCCAATCTCCGGGACAGGGACGGGACGGCTATGGCTACACCTTC.

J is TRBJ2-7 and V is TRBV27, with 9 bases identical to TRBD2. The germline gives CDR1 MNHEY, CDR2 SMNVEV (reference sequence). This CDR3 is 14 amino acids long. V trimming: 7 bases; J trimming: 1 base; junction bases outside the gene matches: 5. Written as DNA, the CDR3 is TGTGCCAGCAAAAAGCGGGGGGATTCCTACGAGCAGTACTTC. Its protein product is CASKKRGDSYEQYF.

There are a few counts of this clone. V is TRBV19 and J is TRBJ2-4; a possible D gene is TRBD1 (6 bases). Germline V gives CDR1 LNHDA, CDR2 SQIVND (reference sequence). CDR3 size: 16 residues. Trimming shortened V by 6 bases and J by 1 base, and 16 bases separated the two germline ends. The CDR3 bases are TGTGCCAGTAGGACCCGGGACACCGTGGCCAAAAACATTCAGTACTTC. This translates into CASRTRDTVAKNIQYF. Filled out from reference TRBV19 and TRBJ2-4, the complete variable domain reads DGGITQSPKYLFRKEGQNVTLSCEQNLNHDAMYWYRQDPGQGLRLIYYSQIVNDFQKGDIAEGYSVSREKKESFPLTVTSAQKNPTAFYLCASRTRDTVAKNIQYFGAGTRLSVL.